The table lists the clone carrying this T cell receptor beta chain with a count of one. The antigen is unknown. V gave up 1 base and J gave up 0 bases, with 10 bases separating them. This CDR3 spans 16 amino acids. Germline CDR1 and CDR2: LGHDT and YNNKEL (reference sequence). These data are taken from a study of vaccination effects on CD4 cells after COVID-19. Study summary: The cohort was immunized with two doses of either the BNT162b2 or mRNA-1273 vaccine.

General observations from the study: The study had few convalescent patients and no early post-infection timepoints.

Antigen-specific CD4+ T cells expanded by the ViraFEST assay with viral peptide pools were then sequenced. Subsequent to 10 days of culture, CD4+ T cells were isolated. IL-2 medium took the place of half the medium on both days 3 and 7. The table came from immunoSEQ multiplex PCR; TCRdb's copy has only in-frame clones and leaves some out. The sample lists roughly 20,000 clones; less than 85% were seen once. This receptor was identified in a human donor who received a COVID-19 vaccine. The sequencing here drew on CD4+ T cells from PBMCs cultured with HCoV-229E spike peptides, taken before COVID-19 vaccination. The rearrangement links TRBV3-1 (or the pseudogene TRBV3-2) to TRBJ1-5; D may be TRBD1 (5 bases). The CDR3 coding sequence is TGTGCCAGCAGCCAAGGCTCAGGGCCTAGCAATCAGCCCCAGCATTTT. Its translation: CASSQGSGPSNQPQHF.